These 9 T cell receptor beta chains were sequenced from one sample in a study of breast tumors, draining lymph nodes, adjacent tissues. TCRdb reanalysed the multiplex PCR reads using MiXCR and keeps one entry per CDR3 protein. The data contain some 170,000 distinct CDR3 sequences, around a third of them singletons. The lymph nodes were axillary draining lymph nodes from breast cancer patients. Material: axillary lymph node tissue. The receptors come from a female donor with breast cancer. Some clones in this sample may be carry-over from other donors' samples.

This clonotype was detected many times. This chain connects TRBV15 to TRBJ1-5, with TRBD1 as a possible D gene (5 bases). V was clipped by 1 base and J by 5 bases, with 12 bases between them. The germline CDR1 and CDR2 sequences are LNHNV and YYDKDF (reference sequence). The CDR3 contains 15 residues. Here the CDR3 DNA reads TGTGCCACCAGCAGAGTACGGGACGGAGATCAGCCCCAGCATTTT. Its translation is CATSRVRDGDQPQHF.

This clonotype was observed at least ten times. This chain uses TRBV19 with TRBJ1-4; possibly TRBD1 for D (6 bases). Germline V gives CDR1 LNHDA, CDR2 SQIVND (reference sequence). The CDR3 sequence is 15 residues long. V dropped 3 bases and J dropped 0 bases, with 8 bases sitting between them. The CDR3 reads CASSMTGATNEKLFF. CDR3 bases: TGTGCCAGTAGTATGACAGGCGCAACTAATGAAAAACTGTTTTTT.

In regard to this clonotype: A much larger clonotype is one base distant, so this may be a read error. The V and J genes are TRBV27 and TRBJ2-6; a possible D gene is TRBD2 (6 bases). Trimming took 6 bases from V and 1 from J, leaving 19 bases between them. CDR3 length: 18 residues. Germline CDR1 is MNHEY and CDR2 is SMNVEV (reference sequence). CDR3 loop: CASRGGAGSTSGANVLTF. In nucleotides, the CDR3 is TGTGCCAGCAGGGGCGGGGCGGGTTCCACTTCTGGGGCCAACGTCCTGACTTTC.

Concerning this clonotype: Sequence at one end of the junction differs from germline and may be a read error. This chain connects TRBV7-2 to TRBJ1-1; no clear D. The CDR3 contains 12 residues. CDR1 SGHTA and CDR2 FQGNSA come from the germline V gene. The chain's CDR3 is CASSPRPTEAFF. The DNA of the CDR3 is TGTGCTAGCAGCCCTCGTCCCACTGAAGCTTTCTTT.

A remark on this clonotype: Without the conserved terminal phenylalanine or tryptophan, this CDR3 likely stems from a read error. CDR3 in amino acids: CASSLRGGPSYGYTS. CDR3 in DNA: TGTGCCAGCAGCTTACGAGGGGGGCCGAGCTATGGCTACACCTCC. This chain uses TRBV28 with TRBJ1-2; tentatively, D is TRBD1 (6 bases). Trimming took off 6 bases at V and 4 bases at J, with 18 bases between the two ends. From germline, CDR1 is MDHEN and CDR2 SYDVKM. CDR3 length: 15 amino acids.

This clonotype was seen many times. The V call is TRBV7-3, the J call TRBJ1-5, with 7 bases fitting TRBD1. The CDR3 spans 18 residues. CDR1 is SGHTA, CDR2 FQGTGA, per germline. Trimming at V came to 6 bases and at J to 0 bases, leaving 14 bases not matched to a gene. In DNA, the CDR3 is TGTGCCAGCAGTCGACGCCCCGGGACAGCCGATAGCAATCAGCCCCAGCATTTT. Translated: CASSRRPGTADSNQPQHF.

This clonotype was picked up many times. This rearrangement joins TRBV30 to TRBJ1-5; D is possibly TRBD1 (5 bases). Trimming left V 5 bases short and J 2 bases short, with 16 bases between. The CDR3 is made up of 15 amino acids. Germline V gene data show CDR1 as GTSNPN and CDR2 as SVGIG (reference sequence). The CDR3 loop reads CAWAPGSGGNQPQHF. CDR3 nucleotide sequence: TGTGCCTGGGCCCCAGGGTCGGGGGGCAATCAGCCCCAGCATTTT.

The V call is TRBV12-3 or TRBV12-4, the J call TRBJ1-6; 7 nucleotides match TRBD1. V lost 7 bases, J lost 6 bases, and 9 bases stayed unmatched. The CDR3 consists of 15 residues. This CDR3 reads CASTWRQGGNSPLHF. As DNA, the CDR3 is TGTGCCAGCACCTGGAGGCAGGGGGGTAATTCACCCCTCCACTTT.

Comment on this clonotype: A read error is possible here, since a much larger clone lies one base away. The chain carries TRBV6-1 and TRBJ2-7; 8 bases match TRBD2. Per the germline V gene, CDR1 is MNHNS and CDR2 is SASEGT. The CDR3 runs 15 residues. With V trimmed by 5 bases and J by 3 bases, 9 bases remained unmatched. Here the CDR3 DNA reads TGTGCCAGCAGTCAGACCGGGACTAGAGGCTACGAGCAGTACTTC. Translated, it gives CASSQTGTRGYEQYF.